The present T cell receptor (beta chain) was sequenced within a study of shared clonotypes between healthy human individuals. The overall study: There were three CD4 naive, three CD4 memory, two CD8 naive and one CD8 memory plates per donor. Regarding the study as a whole: The naive CD4 repertoires of several donors were compared, and around 4.9% of clonotypes were shared. Relative to memory subsets, naive subsets generally showed larger estimated richness.

Remarks on this clone: The target antigen is unknown. The same CDR3 is also encoded by other DNA sequences in this sample.

The germline CDR1 and CDR2 sequences are GTSNPN and SVGIG (reference sequence). Deletions cut 0 bases from V and 2 bases from J, with 10 bases between. CDR3 length: 14 amino acids. The authors loaded 200 ng DNA, about 30,000 T cell genomes, into sorted-subset replicate PCRs. The assay was immunoSEQ multiplex PCR, and TCRdb's table has in-frame clones only and misses some. The sample lists about 2 million clones, roughly 94% occurring once. Sequenced sample: naive CD4+ T cells sorted from blood. Subset meaning: CD45RA+ positively selected. The source of this sequence is a man between 18 and 35 years old in good health. The V gene is TRBV30, the J gene TRBJ2-5; unclear D gene. The CDR3 region is CAWSVPPVQETQYF. The CDR3, as DNA: TGTGCCTGGAGTGTACCGCCAGTACAAGAGACCCAGTACTTC.